The 23 T cell receptor beta chains below all came from one sample that was sequenced in a study of monozygotic twins with cystic fibrosis. Using immunoSEQ multiplex PCR, the repertoire was profiled, and TCRdb retains in-frame clones only, with some absent. The table has 35,000 or so clones, nearly 85% seen once. Sequenced input: blood. These receptors originate from a girl aged 2-9 years with cystic fibrosis.

The V call is TRBV5-1, the J call TRBJ2-5; D ambiguous. The germline V gene has CDR1 SGHRS and CDR2 YFSETQ. The CDR3 loop spans 13 amino acids. Trimming cost V 4 bases and J 5 bases, with 12 bases left between them. CDR3 bases: TGCGCCAGCAGCGAGTCCCGGGTGGAGACCCAGTACTTC. This codes for CASSESRVETQYF.

In this sample, this clone turned up once. J is TRBJ2-3 and V is TRBV5-5; no definite D call. V was shortened by 0 bases and J by 4 bases, with 12 bases between the two germline ends. This CDR3 contains 15 residues. Germline V gene sequence: CDR1 SGHKS, CDR2 YYEKEE (reference sequence). CDR3 in amino acids: CASSLVGNSPDTQYF. For the CDR3, the DNA is TGTGCCAGCAGCTTGGTAGGGAACTCGCCAGATACGCAGTATTTT.

V usage is TRBV30 and J usage is TRBJ1-2, with 7 bases fitting TRBD1. Germline CDR1 and CDR2: GTSNPN and SVGIG (reference sequence). J was trimmed by 4 bases and V by 5 bases; bases with no gene match: 22. This CDR3 contains 18 residues. The CDR3 loop reads CAWVRRALDRVNRYGYTF. The CDR3 DNA reads TGTGCCTGGGTTCGTAGGGCGCTAGACAGGGTGAACCGCTATGGCTACACCTTC.

This chain links TRBV5-1 with TRBJ2-7, with 10 bases matching TRBD2. From germline, CDR1 is SGHRS and CDR2 YFSETQ. V lost 1 base and J lost 0; bases outside the gene matches: 1. This CDR3 spans 15 amino acids. The CDR3 reads CASSLRTSGSYEQYF. CDR3 DNA sequence: TGCGCCAGCAGCTTGAGGACTAGCGGCTCCTACGAGCAGTACTTC.

The chain employs TRBV9 and TRBJ2-7; unclear D gene. The CDR3 has 14 amino acids. Deletions cut 0 bases from V and 7 bases from J, with 14 bases between. Germline-derived CDR1 and CDR2 are SGDLS and YYNGEE. The CDR3 DNA sequence: TGTGCCAGCAGCGTAGGGCCTACTTTGGGGGAGCAGTACTTC. Protein product: CASSVGPTLGEQYF.

The chain has TRBV4-2 and TRBJ1-5; 9 nucleotides match TRBD1. V lost 1 base to trimming and J lost 6 bases; unmatched junction nucleotides: 10. This CDR3 has 17 residues. Germline V lookup: CDR1 LGHNA, CDR2 YNFKEQ. CDR3 sequence reads: CASSQGGGQGEGQPQHF. CDR3 coding DNA: TGTGCCAGCAGCCAAGGTGGGGGACAGGGCGAGGGTCAGCCCCAGCATTTT.

This rearrangement joins TRBV5-1 to TRBJ2-1, with 7 bases lining up with TRBD1. CDR1 is SGHRS and CDR2 is YFSETQ in the germline V gene. J lost 6 bases, V lost 2 bases, and 5 bases had no gene match. The CDR3 is 14 residues long. In DNA form, the CDR3 reads TGCGCCAGCAGCTTCGCACAGGGGCGCAATGAGCAGTTCTTC. This translates into CASSFAQGRNEQFF. Using reference TRBV5-1 and TRBJ2-1 for the parts outside the CDR3, the full variable domain is KAGVTQTPRYLIKTRGQQVTLSCSPISGHRSVSWYQQTPGQGLQFLFEYFSETQRNKGNFPGRFSGRQFSNSRSEMNVSTLELGDSALYLCASSFAQGRNEQFFGPGTRLTVL.

This chain uses TRBV4-2 with TRBJ2-7, with TRBD2 identical over 11 bases. The CDR3 loop spans 14 amino acids. Germline-derived CDR1 and CDR2 are LGHNA and YNFKEQ. V was pared by 2 bases and J by 6 bases, with 3 bases of the junction left unmatched. CDR3 residues: CASSQLAGGSEQYF. Written as DNA, the CDR3 is TGTGCCAGCAGCCAACTAGCGGGGGGAAGCGAGCAGTACTTC.

CDR3 sequence (DNA): TGTGCCAGCAGCCTAAGTCCAAGACTGCGCCAAGAGACCCAGTACTTC. Its protein is CASSLSPRLRQETQYF. V gene TRBV27 combines with J gene TRBJ2-5; D remains ambiguous. Between the trimmed V and J ends, which lost 6 bases and 1 base, there was a span of 18 bases. The CDR3 extends over 16 amino acids. Germline-derived CDR1 and CDR2 are MNHEY and SMNVEV (reference sequence).

The genes are TRBV6-5 and TRBJ2-6; D is unresolved. The germline gives CDR1 MNHEY, CDR2 SVGAGI. This CDR3 is built from 14 residues. V was cut by 10 bases and J by 0 bases, with 10 bases left in between. The CDR3 DNA follows: TGTGCCACCAGACGGGTCTCTGGGGCCAACGTCCTGACTTTC. It encodes CATRRVSGANVLTF.

CDR3 nucleotides: TGTGCCAGCAGCTCAAGAAACAAACAGGGCTTGGGGCAGTACTTC. This translates into CASSSRNKQGLGQYF. The chain carries TRBV13 and TRBJ2-7; weak D call: TRBD1 (6 bases). The CDR3 totals 15 residues. Germline CDR1 is PRHDT and CDR2 is FYEKMQ (reference sequence). The germline V and J ends were trimmed by 4 bases and 9 bases, with 22 bases remaining between them.

The V gene is TRBV18, the J gene TRBJ1-1; no firm D call. Germline V gene sequence: CDR1 KGHSH, CDR2 LQKENI. The germline V and J ends were trimmed by 3 bases and 1 base, with 3 bases remaining between them. CDR3 length equals 12 residues. The CDR3 coding sequence is TGTGCCAGCTCACCCACGAACACTGAAGCTTTCTTT. It translates to CASSPTNTEAFF.

The rearrangement uses TRBV6-5 and TRBJ2-5; D is perhaps TRBD2 (7 bases). The CDR3 is 13 residues long. V lost 5 bases and J 5 bases, leaving 12 bases between the germline ends. The germline V gene encodes CDR1 MNHEY and CDR2 SVGAGI. CDR3 region: CASSAGGRETQYF. CDR3 DNA: TGTGCCAGCAGTGCCGGGGGGCGGGAGACCCAGTACTTC.

The chain carries TRBV27 and TRBJ2-5; no clear D. V was cut by 2 bases and J by 5 bases, with 15 bases left in between. The CDR3 contains 15 residues. In germline, CDR1 is MNHEY, CDR2 SMNVEV (reference sequence). The CDR3 spells CASSLGVGVAETQYF. For the CDR3, the DNA is TGTGCCAGCAGTTTAGGGGTTGGAGTGGCGGAGACCCAGTACTTC.

The chain carries TRBV7-9 and TRBJ2-3; 9 bases map to TRBD2. J lost 5 bases, V lost 7 bases, and 7 bases had no gene match. Per germline, CDR1 SEHNR and CDR2 FQNEAQ (reference sequence). This CDR3 is 14 amino acids long. Here the CDR3 DNA reads TGTGCCAGCACCACAGCGGGGGGTCAAGATACGCAGTATTTT. This sequence encodes CASTTAGGQDTQYF.

This chain uses TRBV30 with TRBJ1-2, with D tentatively TRBD1 (6 bases). Trimming shortened V by 7 bases and J by 7 bases, and 16 bases separated the two germline ends. The germline V gene encodes CDR1 GTSNPN and CDR2 SVGIG (reference sequence). The length of the CDR3 is 12 residues. CDR3 nucleotide sequence: TGTGCCTACTCCTACAGGGTCGGTGGCTACACCTTC. Translation gives CAYSYRVGGYTF. The complete variable domain, with remaining parts taken from reference TRBV30 and TRBJ1-2, reads SQTIHQWPATLVQPVGSPLSLECTVEGTSNPNLYWYRQAAGRGLQLLFYSVGIGQISSEVPQNLSASRPQDRQFILSSKKLLLSDSGFYLCAYSYRVGGYTFGSGTRLTVV.

This clone has more than one count but fewer than ten. The CDR3 coding sequence is TGTGCCAGCAGCTTAGAATCTGGAAACACCATATATTTT. It yields the protein CASSLESGNTIYF. J is TRBJ1-3 and V is TRBV7-6; no clear D gene. CDR3 size: 13 residues. Germline values: CDR1 SGHVS, CDR2 FNYEAQ. Trimming shortened V by 1 base and J by 1 base, and 2 bases separated the two germline ends.

The chain uses TRBV7-2 and TRBJ2-6, with a possible D match to TRBD2 (7 bases). The CDR3 runs 21 residues. Germline-derived CDR1 and CDR2 are SGHTA and FQGNSA. Deletions cut 0 bases from V and 0 bases from J, with 21 bases between. The CDR3, as DNA: TGTGCCAGCAGCTTAGCGTCGGGGGGCCGACCCCCATCCTCTGGGGCCAACGTCCTGACTTTC. This sequence encodes CASSLASGGRPPSSGANVLTF.

V and J are TRBV6-1 and TRBJ1-1; D unresolved. The CDR3 is made up of 14 amino acids. V dropped 5 bases and J dropped 5 bases, with 15 bases sitting between them. From germline, CDR1 is MNHNS and CDR2 SASEGT. Written as DNA, the CDR3 is TGTGCCAGCAGTTATAAAGACCTTTTAACTGAAGCTTTCTTT. Translated: CASSYKDLLTEAFF.

In its sample, this clone was seen once. The genes are TRBV18 and TRBJ2-4, with D possibly called TRBD1 or TRBD2 (5 bases each). CDR3 length equals 13 residues. Between the trimmed V and J ends, which lost 3 bases and 11 bases, there was a span of 14 bases. Looked up from germline, CDR1 is KGHSH and CDR2 is LQKENI. CDR3 residues: CASSPRDLGLQYF. CDR3 DNA sequence: TGTGCCAGCTCACCTAGGGACCTTGGGCTTCAGTACTTC.

The V call is TRBV11-2, the J call TRBJ2-7, with TRBD1 matching 8 bases. J was trimmed by 3 bases and V by 7 bases; bases with no gene match: 8. The CDR3 is 14 amino acids. CDR1 and CDR2 (germline): SGHAT, FQNNGV. This CDR3 is CASTLGQGFYEQYF. CDR3 nucleotides: TGTGCCAGCACCCTCGGACAGGGCTTCTACGAGCAGTACTTC.

The chain carries TRBV25-1 and TRBJ1-2; D possibly corresponds to TRBD1 (5 bases). V dropped 0 bases and J dropped 8 bases, with 10 bases sitting between them. The CDR3 runs 13 residues. Germline V gene sequence: CDR1 MGHDK, CDR2 SYGVNS. CDR3 residues: CASSEYQGLGYTF. CDR3 DNA: TGTGCCAGCAGTGAATACCAGGGTTTAGGCTACACCTTC.

The J gene is TRBJ2-7, the V gene TRBV5-4; D gene uncertain. The CDR3 spans 13 residues. The V end was cut by 0 bases, the J end by 3 bases, with 7 bases between. In germline, CDR1 is SGHNT, CDR2 YYREEE (reference sequence). As DNA, the CDR3 is TGTGCCAGCAGCTTGGGACTCCACTACGAGCAGTACTTC. Its translation: CASSLGLHYEQYF.